This T cell receptor beta chain comes out of a study of cytomegalovirus exposure and HLA in healthy donors (dated by TCRdb to 2016 to 2017). In the study overall: An earlier analysis of roughly 570 of the donors reported approximately 260 Gb of sequence data and around 120 million unique TCR beta sequences obtained from around 180 million T cells. An early release covering approximately 600 HLA-typed donors comprised approximately 290 gigabases of sequencing data and about 90 million unique TCR sequences. Among the approximately 400 genotyped donors, 75% to 90% belonged to the genetic ancestry cluster associated with self-reported Caucasian donors. The study aimed to test whether cataloging public T cell receptors could reveal signatures of past pathogen exposure. The study used immunosequencing to profile the T cell repertoires of approximately 690 subjects and linked those repertoires to cytomegalovirus serostatus. A separate validation cohort of approximately 120 different subjects was used in addition to the 666-subject first cohort. High-throughput TCR immunosequencing, statistical association of individual TCRs with disease status, and machine learning were combined to predict cytomegalovirus infection status. To study patterns of TCR occurrence, a later analysis re-analyzed previously published TCR beta repertoires from more than 550 donors and added high-resolution HLA genotyping. In the later analysis, no new phenotypic data were used to find candidate immune exposures; instead, reliance was placed on TCR beta sequences and their occurrence across donors. To decide whether each TCR beta V gene segment behaved as functional or pseudogenic, an earlier analysis of nearly 600 of the donors relied on high-throughput TCR beta sequencing. Donor age, sex, ethnicity and CMV serostatus were compiled alongside the repertoire data. In a later genetic analysis, genome-wide SNP genotypes for about three fifths of the roughly 670 donors were used, and that subset was treated as a discovery cohort. Every repertoire in the discovery cohort had been generated on one and the same sequencing platform. HLA typing included class I and class II loci at four-digit resolution. The number of typed donors differed by locus: about 620-640 for A, B, C, DRB1 and DQB1; some 500 for DQA1; 600 to 610 for DPA1; and around 450 for DPB1. About five DR-DQ haplotypes were treated as single units for association and clustering because of strong linkage in the cohort. On average, over 200,000 unique TCR beta nucleotide sequences were sequenced per donor among a few hundred genotyped donors of the cohort, with 15% to 20% of those sequences being non-productive. Overall results and qualifications from the work: Because HLA typing was missing for some donors at each locus, association tests included only the typed subset. A total of 150 to 200 TCR beta chains were listed by the study as associated with cytomegalovirus. A later analysis found that most CMV-associated TCR beta chains appeared HLA-restricted, with HLA associations seemingly driven largely by CMV exposure. In a later analysis, over 15,000 TCR beta sequences were associated with specific HLA alleles at a false discovery rate of 0.05. Correlated functional status among segregating V segments might be attributable to linkage disequilibrium, but an unknown experimental factor could not be ruled out. A later analysis found that TCR association rates varied across HLA loci, with DRB1 alleles showing the most associated TCRs and HLA-C alleles the fewest. According to a later genetic analysis, donors in an Asian-associated ancestry cluster had fewer N-insertions in productive TCRs than the approximately 630-donor mean. Some IMGT-functional V segments, including TRBV6-2 and TRBV6-3, could not be distinguished by the 87-base-pair reads and were therefore excluded. A group of highly shared sequence variants was considered likely to be a technical artifact of the sequencing pipeline. The only immune exposure information available for the cohort was CMV serostatus. A further reported finding was that TCR beta sequences accurately predicted the HLA-A and HLA-B alleles for most subjects in the first cohort. Most TCR sequences were seen in very few donors, while some public TCRs were found in many individuals. The authors suggested that the approach could potentially be extended to other disease states and immunological phenotypes. Compared with equally common non-associated chains, HLA-associated TCR beta chains in a later analysis were more clonally expanded and had lower generation probabilities. In vitro tests confirmed that a few of the cytomegalovirus-associated TCR beta chains recognize cytomegalovirus antigens. The classifier was reported to diagnose cytomegalovirus status with high specificity and sensitivity in both the original cohort and the validation cohort. A later genetic analysis associated a missense DCLRE1C variant with V-gene and J-gene trimming of TCR beta chains, and an independent cohort replicated the association. The presence/absence analyses assumed that sequencing depth was roughly uniform across donors, and that assumption may not be true. The earlier analysis of some 560 of the donors excluded roughly 17 rarely observed V segments, including chromosome 9 orphons, because counts were too low. An earlier analysis of approximately 500 of the donors showed that most TCR beta V segments appeared in productive rearrangements either about 87% or about 30% of the time, which broadly matched IMGT annotations. This cohort had only TCR beta chains sequenced, and the lack of alpha or paired-chain data limited which features could be detected. A later analysis reported that several top co-occurrence clusters appeared linked to parvovirus B19, influenza, CMV and Epstein-Barr virus. When HLA alleles, especially DR and DQ, strongly co-occurred, attributing TCR associations to individual alleles was difficult.

Libraries were built with the immunoSEQ multiplex PCR assay. A mixture of 60 forward primers for TCR Vbeta segments and 13 reverse primers for TCR Jbeta segments was used in the multiplex PCR. The CDR3 region of rearranged TCR beta genes was amplified from genomic DNA by a multiplex PCR assay. Amplified TCR beta libraries were sequenced as 87-base-pair reads on the Illumina HiSeq System. In the original analysis: In a later analysis, approximately 74 million unique TCR beta chains were counted across the roughly 610 repertoires, and around 10 million of these chains were shared by at least two donors. To remove PCR and sequencing errors, raw reads were error-corrected and collapsed into unique sequences using a nearest-neighbor algorithm that merged closely related sequences. V, D and J gene segments were assigned by aligning CDR3 sequences to IMGT reference sequences. For a sequence to be retained, at least a six-nucleotide match to both a V gene segment and a J gene segment was required. Rearrangements were called productive when the CDR3 lacked stop codons and stayed in frame with V and J; all others were non-productive. Following IMGT convention, CDR3 was defined as the stretch from the second conserved V-encoded cysteine up to the conserved J-encoded phenylalanine. The earlier analysis of some 580 of the donors excluded any sequence lacking an unambiguous match to a single V gene segment. An earlier analysis of just under 600 of the donors called V segments functional above 56.7% productive rearrangements and segregating when the between-donor standard deviation exceeded 5%. To diagnose cytomegalovirus status from the catalog of TCR beta chain sequences, a statistical classification framework was built. In a later analysis, V and J genes were assigned by comparing TCR nucleotide sequences against IMGT/GENE-DB human TR gene sequences. In a later analysis, CDR3 sequences and most-parsimonious VDJ recombination scenarios were assigned using the TCRdist pipeline. In a later analysis, every TCR beta chain was defined by the combination of its CDR3 amino acid sequence and its V-gene family, and reads without a unique V-gene family were dropped. A later analysis removed 500 to 600 highly shared, low-generation-probability nucleotide sequences to deal with suspected cross-contamination and a sequencing artifact. In a later analysis, a clonal expansion index for each public chain was calculated from normalized within-repertoire ranks of inferred template counts. A later analysis computed generation probabilities with a VDJ recombination model fitted to out-of-frame rearrangements, and checked the results against IGoR. A later analysis scored TCR-TCR, TCR-HLA and TCR-CMV co-occurrence with hypergeometric tests, applying a repertoire-size bias correction to TCR pairs. A later analysis estimated false discovery rates by permuting HLA or CMV assignments 20 times. A later analysis grouped co-occurring TCRs with DBSCAN, adding TCRdist sequence similarity when clustering within HLA-allele-positive subsets. For co-occurrence clustering, repertoires with fewer than 30,000 or more than 120,000 public chains were excluded, along with five or six repertoires with anomalous nucleotide sharing. Held by TCRdb, this immuneACCESS table contains in-frame sequences only and omits some clones. Under half of the omission traces to an unresolved V gene where checked; the cause of the rest is unknown. V and J calls and clone size are as listed in that table; D and trimming were resolved from the DNA. This sample has some 120,000 clones in its table, and 15% to 19% of those were observed once. The top ten constitute 1.9% of the sample.

This clone has a handful of counts. Its antigen is still unknown. No qualities accompany the bases; no much larger clone lies one base away. The cohort consisted of approximately 670 healthy bone marrow donors. At the time of sampling, every cohort member was nominally healthy, though immune exposures that went unrecorded were likely present. The donor tested CMV seronegative, placing the donor among the 300 to 400 seronegative members of the cohort. A peripheral blood sample was collected from each donor, and TCR beta sequencing was performed on peripheral blood mononuclear cells. Genomic DNA was extracted from the blood cell samples with the Qiagen DNeasy Blood Extraction Kit. There are 14 amino acids in the CDR3, from cysteine to phenylalanine inclusive. Just CDR3 DNA is preserved here, 42 bases in frame from base 1. The junction carries 11 bases between V and J, which are trimmed by 2 bases and 4 bases respectively. The germline V gene (reference sequence) provides CDR1 MNHEY and CDR2 SMNVEV.

This receptor was obtained from a young woman in good health and CMV-seronegative. The sample was PBMCs. In this chain, TRBV27 is recombined with TRBJ1-1; matching of 6 bases hints at TRBD1 as the D gene. The nucleotide sequence reads TGTGCCAGCAGTTTACAGGGGAGAGGCACTGAAGCTTTCTTT. The encoded protein is CASSLQGRGTEAFF.